Each of the 27 T cell receptor beta chains below was sequenced from the same sample in a study of long-term antiretroviral therapy in people with HIV. Running of the v3.0 immunoSEQ assay took place at survey level. Only in-frame clones appear in the TCRdb table, and some are missing; sequencing was by immunoSEQ multiplex PCR. The sample gives roughly 18,000 clones, more than 80% of which show up once; roughly 9.3% is in the top ten. The sequenced sample was unsorted PBMCs, obtained 4.2 years after starting antiretroviral therapy. The source of these receptors is a man between 50 and 59 years old with HIV.

J is TRBJ2-2 and V is TRBV5-1, with TRBD1 as a possible D gene (5 bases). V lost 6 bases and J 6 bases, leaving 12 bases between the germline ends. The CDR3 totals 13 residues. Germline assignment: CDR1 SGHRS and CDR2 YFSETQ. In DNA form, the CDR3 reads TGCGCCAGCACCTACCCAGGGTCCGGGGAGCTGTTTTTT. This codes for CASTYPGSGELFF.

This chain joins TRBV7-3 and TRBJ1-4, with TRBD1 as a possible D gene (6 bases). V lost 5 bases, J lost 7 bases, and 17 bases lay in between. Germline-derived CDR1 and CDR2 are SGHTA and FQGTGA. This CDR3 spans 15 amino acids. This CDR3 is CASSPGGLVSEKLFF. The CDR3 DNA sequence: TGTGCCAGCAGCCCCGGGGGCCTGGTCAGTGAAAAACTGTTTTTT.

V gene TRBV5-4 combines with J gene TRBJ2-1, with D possibly matching TRBD2 (5 bases). This CDR3 has 15 residues. Per the germline V gene, CDR1 is SGHNT and CDR2 is YYREEE (reference sequence). V gave up 0 bases and J gave up 2 bases, with 9 bases separating them. DNA of the CDR3: TGTGCCAGCAGCTTGGCAAGCGGACCCTACAATGAGCAGTTCTTC. The encoded protein is CASSLASGPYNEQFF.

This clone has just one count. This chain links TRBV5-6 with TRBJ2-7, with D hard to call. V shed 0 bases and J shed 0 bases, with 13 bases lying between them. This CDR3 region has 16 residues. Per germline, CDR1 SGHDT and CDR2 YYEEEE. The CDR3 reads CASSLEALTSSYEQYF. DNA for the CDR3: TGTGCCAGCAGCTTGGAGGCACTAACGAGCTCCTACGAGCAGTACTTC.

V and J are TRBV11-2 and TRBJ2-3; D is possibly TRBD2 (6 bases). CDR3 length: 14 amino acids. The germline V gene has CDR1 SGHAT and CDR2 FQNNGV. V shed 5 bases and J shed 2 bases, with 11 bases lying between them. CDR3 amino acids: CASSASAITDTQYF. In DNA form, the CDR3 reads TGTGCCAGCAGCGCTAGCGCCATCACAGATACGCAGTATTTT.

This clone has just one count. The rearrangement joins TRBV4-2 to TRBJ1-1; D is unclear. In germline, CDR1 is LGHNA, CDR2 YNFKEQ. The CDR3 spans 14 residues. V lost 0 bases and J 6 bases, leaving 11 bases between the germline ends. Here the CDR3 DNA reads TGTGCCAGCAGCCAAGATAAGGGAAGCCCTGAAGCTTTCTTT. As protein: CASSQDKGSPEAFF.

The rearrangement links TRBV5-1 to TRBJ2-3; TRBD2 aligns across 11 bases. The CDR3 length is 15 residues. Germline V gives CDR1 SGHRS, CDR2 YFSETQ. With V trimmed by 7 bases and J by 0 bases, 4 bases remained unmatched. The CDR3 DNA is TGCGCCAGCGACTTAGCGGGGGGGAGCACAGATACGCAGTATTTT. This translates into CASDLAGGSTDTQYF.

The chain recombines TRBV4-3 with TRBJ2-1; no clear D. This CDR3 has 14 amino acids. Germline lookup yields CDR1 LGHNA and CDR2 YSLEER. Trimming removed 1 base from V and 6 bases from J, with 10 bases in between. CDR3 DNA: TGCGCCAGCAGCCAAGTGGGCGGATCCAATGAGCAGTTCTTC. It is translated as CASSQVGGSNEQFF.

The chain uses TRBV6-1 and TRBJ2-1; TRBD2 agrees at 8 bases. After removal of 3 bases from V and 3 bases from J, the junction contained 7 bases not matched to a gene. The CDR3 has 16 residues. The germline V gene has CDR1 MNHNS and CDR2 SASEGT. CDR3 sequence (DNA): TGTGCCAGCAGTGATATAGCGGGGACGGGCTACAATGAGCAGTTCTTC. Translation gives CASSDIAGTGYNEQFF.

This sequence joins TRBV27 and TRBJ2-7; 11 bases align to TRBD1. The CDR3 sequence is 16 residues long. The germline V gene has CDR1 MNHEY and CDR2 SMNVEV (reference sequence). Unmatched junction bases numbered 5, after V lost 2 bases and J lost 2 bases. DNA of the CDR3: TGTGCCAGCAGTTTAGGCCCGGGACAGGGGGCCTACGAGCAGTACTTC. As protein: CASSLGPGQGAYEQYF.

V usage is TRBV27 and J usage is TRBJ1-1; D might be TRBD1 (5 bases). The germline V gene encodes CDR1 MNHEY and CDR2 SMNVEV (reference sequence). This CDR3 has 14 residues. The V end was cut by 6 bases, the J end by 0 bases, with 11 bases between. The CDR3 region has the DNA TGTGCCAGCAGAAGGACACTCATGAACACTGAAGCTTTCTTT. Its protein product is CASRRTLMNTEAFF.

The rearrangement uses TRBV18 and TRBJ1-1, with D uncertain. The CDR3 consists of 13 residues. Germline V CDR1 and CDR2: KGHSH, LQKENI. V was shortened by 1 base and J by 1 base, with 4 bases between the two germline ends. This chain's CDR3 is CASSPLGNTEAFF. For the CDR3, the DNA is TGTGCCAGCTCACCACTGGGGAACACTGAAGCTTTCTTT.

This rearrangement joins TRBV9 to TRBJ1-2, with D possibly being TRBD1 (6 bases). There are 15 residues in the CDR3. Germline V gives CDR1 SGDLS, CDR2 YYNGEE. The ends were cut back, 0 bases at V and 0 bases at J, with 9 bases in the middle. The CDR3 DNA sequence: TGTGCCAGCAGCGTAGGGACAGCCTCTAACTATGGCTACACCTTC. Protein product: CASSVGTASNYGYTF. Supplemented by reference TRBV9 and TRBJ1-2, the full variable domain reads DSGVTQTPKHLITATGQRVTLRCSPRSGDLSVYWYQQSLDQGLQFLIQYYNGEERAKGNILERFSAQQFPDLHSELNLSSLELGDSALYFCASSVGTASNYGYTFGSGTRLTVV.

V and J are TRBV10-3 and TRBJ1-5, with D uncertain. CDR1 and CDR2 (germline): ENHRY, SYGVKD. This CDR3 is 17 amino acids long. Trimming left V 0 bases short and J 2 bases short, with 14 bases between. The CDR3 DNA reads as TGTGCCATCAGTGAGTCTGAAGGCCGAGGCGGCAATCAGCCCCAGCATTTT. Its translation is CAISESEGRGGNQPQHF.

A remark on this clone: The same CDR3 arises from other DNA sequences in this sample as well. The V and J genes are TRBV5-4 and TRBJ2-1, with D unclear. Trimming removed 1 base at V and 5 bases at J, with 4 bases between. Germline V CDR1 and CDR2: SGHNT, YYREEE (reference sequence). The CDR3 is made up of 12 amino acids. The CDR3 spells CASSLRNNEQFF. In DNA, the CDR3 is TGTGCCAGCAGCTTGAGGAACAATGAGCAGTTCTTC.

The chain carries TRBV28 and TRBJ1-6; 8 bases are a match to TRBD1. Germline V gene sequence: CDR1 MDHEN, CDR2 SYDVKM. Trimming cost V 3 bases and J 10 bases; bases outside gene matches: 5. There are 14 residues in the CDR3. The CDR3 is CASSFTGQGSPLHF. The CDR3 DNA follows: TGTGCCAGCAGTTTTACCGGACAGGGATCACCCCTCCACTTT.

This chain links TRBV6-6 with TRBJ1-2; TRBD1 aligns across 7 bases. The CDR3 has 12 amino acids. V shed 7 bases, J shed 7 bases, and the junction held 6 bases outside the gene matches. Germline V gene sequence: CDR1 MNHNY, CDR2 SVGAGI (reference sequence). The CDR3 reads CASTVTGSGYTF. CDR3 nucleotide sequence: TGTGCCAGCACCGTGACAGGGAGTGGCTACACCTTC.

CDR3 DNA: TGTGCCAGCAGGAGCAGGGACAGTGCAAACACTGAAGCTTTCTTT. This encodes CASRSRDSANTEAFF. The chain joins TRBV2 to TRBJ1-1; 7 nucleotides align to TRBD1. The CDR3 is made up of 15 amino acids. Germline CDR1 and CDR2: SNHLY and FYNNEI. V shed 6 bases, J shed 2 bases, and the junction held 9 bases outside the gene matches.

The J gene is TRBJ1-3, the V gene TRBV30; TRBD1 agrees at 7 bases. This CDR3 contains 15 residues. V dropped 2 bases and J dropped 0; count of bases not matched to a gene: 4. Germline values: CDR1 GTSNPN, CDR2 SVGIG (reference sequence). The CDR3 bases are TGTGCCTGGAGTCGGGACAGTATCTCTGGAAACACCATATATTTT. Its protein is CAWSRDSISGNTIYF. Full variable domain (remainder filled in from reference TRBV30 and TRBJ1-3): SQTIHQWPATLVQPVGSPLSLECTVEGTSNPNLYWYRQAAGRGLQLLFYSVGIGQISSEVPQNLSASRPQDRQFILSSKKLLLSDSGFYLCAWSRDSISGNTIYFGEGSWLTVV.

The chain joins TRBV15 to TRBJ1-5; D might be TRBD1 (5 bases). CDR3 length: 14 amino acids. Germline V gives CDR1 LNHNV, CDR2 YYDKDF (reference sequence). Trimming cost V 1 base and J 7 bases, with 11 bases left between them. This CDR3 is CATSRARGEQPQHF. CDR3 sequence (DNA): TGTGCCACCAGCAGAGCACGGGGGGAACAGCCCCAGCATTTT.

V is TRBV16 and J is TRBJ1-2; D perhaps matches TRBD1 (5 bases). Germline CDR1 and CDR2: KGHSY and FQNENV. Trimming stripped 2 bases from V and 4 bases from J, with 11 bases between. This CDR3 contains 14 residues. CDR3: CASSQAGFSYGYTF. CDR3 bases: TGTGCCAGCAGCCAAGCAGGGTTTAGCTATGGCTACACCTTC.

The genes are TRBV10-2 and TRBJ1-2; tentative D call: TRBD1 (5 bases). Germline assignment: CDR1 WSHSY and CDR2 SAAADI. Trimming cost V 7 bases and J 1 base, with 13 bases left between them. CDR3 length: 14 amino acids. The CDR3 spells CASTGTGINYGYTF. CDR3 sequence (DNA): TGCGCCAGCACCGGGACCGGTATTAACTATGGCTACACCTTC.

The J gene is TRBJ2-1, the V gene TRBV27, with D hard to call. Trimming left V 4 bases short and J 3 bases short, with 10 bases between. The germline CDR1 and CDR2 sequences are MNHEY and SMNVEV (reference sequence). CDR3 length equals 14 residues. CDR3 amino acids: CASSSRLGYNEQFF. The CDR3 region has the DNA TGTGCCAGCAGTTCCAGACTTGGCTACAATGAGCAGTTCTTC.

This clone appeared a single time. V and J are TRBV2 and TRBJ1-1; possible D gene TRBD1, 6 bases. The ends were cut back, 3 bases at V and 5 bases at J, with 13 bases in the middle. Germline V CDR1 and CDR2: SNHLY, FYNNEI. The CDR3 contains 14 residues. The CDR3, as DNA: TGTGCCAGCAGTGAGACAGGTAGATTTACTGAAGCTTTCTTT. Protein sequence: CASSETGRFTEAFF.

The chain carries TRBV14 and TRBJ2-2; perhaps TRBD2 as D (6 bases). V lost 9 bases and J 0 bases, leaving 8 bases between the germline ends. Germline-derived CDR1 and CDR2 are SGHDN and FVKESK. There are 13 residues in the CDR3. The CDR3 bases are TGTGCCAGTTGGGACTCGAACACCGGGGAGCTGTTTTTT. This gives the protein CASWDSNTGELFF.

The J gene is TRBJ2-2, the V gene TRBV5-1; TRBD1 might be the D (7 bases). V lost 4 bases, J lost 0 bases, and 13 bases lay in between. Germline values: CDR1 SGHRS, CDR2 YFSETQ. The CDR3 loop spans 16 amino acids. CDR3 sequence (DNA): TGCGCCAGCAGCCGGACTACAGGGGCGAACACCGGGGAGCTGTTTTTT. Its translation is CASSRTTGANTGELFF.

The chain joins TRBV19 to TRBJ2-3; 10 nucleotides line up with TRBD1. Germline CDR1 reads LNHDA; CDR2 reads SQIVND (reference sequence). The V segment lost 6 bases and the J segment 0 bases; nucleotides outside the gene matches: 3. This CDR3 has 15 amino acids. Written as DNA, the CDR3 is TGTGCCAGTAGAGGACAGGGGGGTAGCACAGATACGCAGTATTTT. Encoded protein: CASRGQGGSTDTQYF.